This paragraph covers one T cell receptor (beta chain) sequence. Its antigen is unknown. Each HIV participant was treated in the United States. The data derive from a study of long-term antiretroviral therapy in people with HIV. They ran version v3.0 of the immunoSEQ assay at survey level. Assay used: immunoSEQ multiplex PCR; TCRdb lists only in-frame clones, some missing. The sample yields some 29,000 clones, more than 75% seen once. General observations from the study: ART was followed by higher diversity that remained below transplant donor controls.

V lost 2 bases and J lost 1, with 9 bases in between. Germline lookup yields CDR1 MDHEN and CDR2 SYDVKM. This CDR3 region has 16 residues. The gene calls are TRBV28 and TRBJ2-6; D might be TRBD2 (5 bases). This clonotype was obtained from a woman between 18 and 30 years old with HIV. Sequences were derived from unsorted PBMCs, sampled 0.5 years after starting antiretroviral therapy. In nucleotides, the CDR3 is TGTGCCAGCAGTTTACCCGGCGGGTCTGGGGCCAACGTCCTGACTTTC. Translating it yields CASSLPGGSGANVLTF.